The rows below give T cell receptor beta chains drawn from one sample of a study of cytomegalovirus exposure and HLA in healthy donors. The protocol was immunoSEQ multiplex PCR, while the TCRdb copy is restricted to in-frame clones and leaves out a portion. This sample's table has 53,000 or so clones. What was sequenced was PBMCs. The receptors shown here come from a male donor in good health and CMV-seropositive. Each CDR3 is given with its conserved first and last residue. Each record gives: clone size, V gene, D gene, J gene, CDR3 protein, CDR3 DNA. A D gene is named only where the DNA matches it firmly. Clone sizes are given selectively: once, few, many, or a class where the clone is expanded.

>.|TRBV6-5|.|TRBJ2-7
CASRAPGNHEQYF
TGTGCCAGCAGGGCCCCTGGTAATCACGAGCAGTACTTC
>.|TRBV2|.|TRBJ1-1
CASSDEAVEAFF
TGTGCCAGCAGTGATGAGGCGGTTGAAGCTTTCTTT
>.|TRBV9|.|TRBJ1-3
CASSPLTDSGNTIYF
TGTGCCAGCAGCCCTCTGACAGACTCTGGAAACACCATATATTTT
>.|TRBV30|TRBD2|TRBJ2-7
CAWAGGAGGFYEQYF
TGTGCCTGGGCCGGGGGAGCGGGGGGCTTCTACGAGCAGTACTTC
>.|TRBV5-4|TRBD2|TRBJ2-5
CASSPAGGQQETQYF
TGTGCCAGCAGCCCCGCGGGGGGCCAGCAAGAGACCCAGTACTTC
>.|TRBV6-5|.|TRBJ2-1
CASSYLPWGPQNEQFF
TGTGCCAGCAGTTACCTTCCTTGGGGCCCCCAAAATGAGCAGTTCTTC
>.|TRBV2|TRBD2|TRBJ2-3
CASSDKAGGTDTQYF
TGTGCCAGCAGTGATAAAGCGGGGGGCACAGATACGCAGTATTTT
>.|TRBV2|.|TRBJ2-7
CASSERAYEQYF
TGTGCCAGCAGTGAGCGGGCCTACGAGCAGTACTTC
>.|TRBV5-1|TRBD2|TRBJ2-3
CASSLNSGGAVKSDTQYF
TGCGCCAGCAGCTTGAATAGCGGGGGGGCCGTTAAGTCAGATACGCAGTATTTT
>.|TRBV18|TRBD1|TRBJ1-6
CASSPHRGIVESYNSPLHF
TGTGCCAGCTCACCGCACAGGGGGATTGTAGAGTCCTATAATTCACCCCTCCACTTT
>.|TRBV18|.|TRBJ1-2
CASSPPSQGPVQNGYTF
TGTGCCAGCTCACCACCCAGTCAGGGTCCAGTGCAAAATGGCTACACCTTC
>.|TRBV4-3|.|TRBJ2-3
CASSQDSGGLTDTQYF
TGCGCCAGCAGCCAAGATTCGGGGGGCTTAACAGATACGCAGTATTTT
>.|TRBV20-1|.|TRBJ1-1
CSVPDEGEAFF
TGCAGTGTTCCCGACGAGGGTGAAGCTTTCTTT
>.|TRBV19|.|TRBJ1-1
CASSPLWQRTGYTEAFF
TGTGCCAGTAGCCCCTTGTGGCAGCGAACCGGGTACACTGAAGCTTTCTTT
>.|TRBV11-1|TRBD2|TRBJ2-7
CASSRYSGGGYEQYF
TGTGCCAGCAGCCGATACAGCGGGGGGGGGTACGAGCAGTACTTC
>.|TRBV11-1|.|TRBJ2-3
CASTTSSAGSTDTQYF
TGTGCCAGCACCACGTCAAGTGCGGGGAGCACAGATACGCAGTATTTT
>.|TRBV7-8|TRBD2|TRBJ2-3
CASSPIAGGSTDTQYF
TGTGCCAGCAGCCCTATAGCGGGGGGGAGCACAGATACGCAGTATTTT
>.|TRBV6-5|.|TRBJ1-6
CASSSPQGMYSPLHF
TGTGCCAGCAGTTCCCCTCAGGGGATGTATTCACCCCTCCACTTT
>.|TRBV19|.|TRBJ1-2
CASTPERGANYGYTF
TGTGCCAGTACCCCCGAGCGGGGGGCTAACTATGGCTACACCTTC
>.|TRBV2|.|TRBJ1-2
CASRATRYGYTF
TGTGCCAGCAGGGCGACTCGCTATGGCTACACCTTC
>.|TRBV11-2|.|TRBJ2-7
CASSSYRNYEQYF
TGTGCCAGCAGCTCATACAGGAACTACGAGCAGTACTTC
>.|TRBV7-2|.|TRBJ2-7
CASSFRAGLGSYEQYF
TGTGCCAGCAGCTTTCGAGCAGGGCTCGGTTCCTACGAGCAGTACTTC
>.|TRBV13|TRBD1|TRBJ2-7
CASSLGETGVSYEQYF
TGTGCCAGCAGCTTAGGGGAGACAGGGGTCAGCTACGAGCAGTACTTC
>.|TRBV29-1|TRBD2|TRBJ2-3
CSVVSGAVPSTDTQYF
TGCAGCGTTGTTAGCGGGGCTGTCCCAAGCACAGATACGCAGTATTTT
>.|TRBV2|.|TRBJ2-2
CASSERLVTGELFF
TGTGCCAGCAGTGAGAGACTAGTTACCGGGGAGCTGTTTTTT
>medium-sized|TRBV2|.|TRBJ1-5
CASVGDTQHHHF
TGTGCCAGTGTGGGGGACACCCAACATCATCATTTT
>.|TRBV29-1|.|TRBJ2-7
CSVATGQSYEQYF
TGCAGCGTTGCGACAGGTCAGTCCTACGAGCAGTACTTC
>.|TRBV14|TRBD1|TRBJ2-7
CASSPPDRGDEQYF
TGTGCCAGCAGCCCGCCGGACAGGGGGGACGAGCAGTACTTC
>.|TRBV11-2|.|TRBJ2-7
CASSLEQAYEQYF
TGTGCCAGCAGCTTAGAGCAAGCTTACGAGCAGTACTTC
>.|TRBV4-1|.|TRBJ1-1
CASSLWDTMNTEAFF
TGCGCCAGCAGCCTTTGGGACACGATGAACACTGAAGCTTTCTTT
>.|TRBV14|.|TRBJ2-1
CASSLRTTLPHNEQFF
TGTGCCAGCAGCCTCCGGACTACTCTACCCCACAATGAGCAGTTCTTC
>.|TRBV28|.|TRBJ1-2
CASSPIPANYGYTF
TGTGCCAGCTCGCCCATCCCAGCTAACTATGGCTACACCTTC
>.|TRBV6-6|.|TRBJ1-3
CASSYSAGDQGNTIYF
TGTGCCAGCAGTTACTCGGCGGGGGATCAAGGAAACACCATATATTTT
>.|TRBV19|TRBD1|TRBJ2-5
CASKLMDRSEETQYF
TGTGCCAGTAAGCTTATGGACAGGTCGGAAGAGACCCAGTACTTC
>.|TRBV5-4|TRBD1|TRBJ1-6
CASSPTGGADSPLHF
TGTGCCAGCAGCCCGACAGGGGGCGCGGATTCACCCCTCCACTTT
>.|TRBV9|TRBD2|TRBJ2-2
CASSPTGGNTGELFF
TGTGCCAGCAGCCCCACGGGGGGGAACACCGGGGAGCTGTTTTTT
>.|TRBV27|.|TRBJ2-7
CASSPWTGGYEQYF
TGTGCCAGCAGTCCTTGGACCGGAGGATACGAGCAGTACTTC
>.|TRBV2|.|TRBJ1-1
CASSEDRNTEAFF
TGTGCCAGCAGTGAAGACAGAAACACTGAAGCTTTCTTT
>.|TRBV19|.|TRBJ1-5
CASSPWRDSNQPQHF
TGTGCCAGTAGTCCTTGGCGGGACAGCAATCAGCCCCAGCATTTT
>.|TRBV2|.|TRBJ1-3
CASLQGGGRSGNTIYF
TGTGCCAGCTTGCAGGGAGGGGGTAGATCTGGAAACACCATATATTTT
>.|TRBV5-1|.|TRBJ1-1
CASSLAGTWNTEAFF
TGCGCCAGCAGCTTGGCGGGAACCTGGAACACTGAAGCTTTCTTT
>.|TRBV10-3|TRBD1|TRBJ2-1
CAIGQGGNEQFF
TGTGCCATCGGACAGGGGGGCAATGAGCAGTTCTTC
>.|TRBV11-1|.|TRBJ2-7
CASSPDPGSYEQYF
TGTGCCAGCAGCCCCGACCCAGGCTCCTACGAGCAGTACTTC
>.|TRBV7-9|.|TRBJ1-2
CASSPDYGYTF
TGTGCCAGCAGTCCGGACTATGGCTACACCTTC
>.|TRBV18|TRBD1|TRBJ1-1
CASSPARDRVASAFF
TGTGCCAGCTCACCCGCCCGGGACAGGGTGGCGTCAGCTTTCTTT
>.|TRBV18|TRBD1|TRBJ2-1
CASSLGQGRYNEQFF
TGTGCCAGCTCCCTTGGACAGGGCCGCTACAATGAGCAGTTCTTC